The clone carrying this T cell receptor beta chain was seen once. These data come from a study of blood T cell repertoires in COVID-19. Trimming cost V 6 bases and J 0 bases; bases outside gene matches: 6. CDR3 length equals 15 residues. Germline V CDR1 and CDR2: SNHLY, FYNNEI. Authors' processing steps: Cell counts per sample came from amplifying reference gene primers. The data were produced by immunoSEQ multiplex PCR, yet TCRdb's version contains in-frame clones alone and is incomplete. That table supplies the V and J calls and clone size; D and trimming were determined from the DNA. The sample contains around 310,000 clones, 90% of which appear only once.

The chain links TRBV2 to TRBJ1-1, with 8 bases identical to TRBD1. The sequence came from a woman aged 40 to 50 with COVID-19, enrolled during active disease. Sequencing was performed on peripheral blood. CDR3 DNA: TGTGCCAGCAGCGTCGAGGGACAGGTGAACACTGAAGCTTTCTTT. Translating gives CASSVEGQVNTEAFF.